This TCR beta chain originates from a study of T-cell reconstitution after alpha-beta-depleted transplantation in children. V lost 2 bases and J 5 bases, leaving 13 bases between the germline ends. Germline lookup yields CDR1 SGDLS and CDR2 YYNGEE. CDR3 length: 14 residues. Unique molecular identifiers featured in how the TCRbeta library was prepared. In TCRdb, the PCR reads were re-called with MiXCR into one record per CDR3 protein. The table includes 440,000 or so distinct CDR3 sequences, about 40% detected once. Points from the study as a whole: T-cell counts and diversity at one year following transplant were attributed mainly to newly produced T cells.

As to this clonotype: The antigen remains undetermined.

The rearrangement links TRBV9 to TRBJ2-5, with D perhaps TRBD2 (5 bases). Sample: PBMCs, taken before TCRalphabeta/CD19-depleted stem cell transplant. The sequence was collected from a girl between 2 and 10 years old with aplastic anemia, due to receive a stem cell transplant. Here the CDR3 reads CASSVQLERETQYF. The CDR3 DNA follows: TGTGCCAGCAGCGTCCAACTAGAGAGGGAGACCCAGTACTTC. Drawing the rest from reference TRBV9 and TRBJ2-5, the complete variable domain is DSGVTQTPKHLITATGQRVTLRCSPRSGDLSVYWYQQSLDQGLQFLIQYYNGEERAKGNILERFSAQQFPDLHSELNLSSLELGDSALYFCASSVQLERETQYFGPGTRLLVL.